Below, 5 T cell receptor beta chains from the same sample are listed, as sequenced in a study of CD8 T cells in ankylosing spondylitis. Using its own MiXCR run on the 5' RACE reads, TCRdb lists one record per CDR3 protein. The sample lists about 240,000 distinct CDR3 sequences, around 9.1% occurring once. The sample comprised blood, either unsorted or a sorted T cell fraction (not recorded which). These receptors were taken from a male donor with ankylosing spondylitis or in good health (not recorded which).

This clonotype was observed many times. V usage is TRBV5-1 and J usage is TRBJ2-7; TRBD1 matches 7 bases. J lost 1 base, V lost 6 bases, and 10 bases had no gene match. The CDR3 runs 15 residues. Germline CDR1 is SGHRS and CDR2 is YFSETQ. The chain's CDR3 is CASTPGDSLSYEQYF. Written as DNA, the CDR3 is TGCGCCAGCACGCCCGGGGACAGTTTATCCTACGAGCAGTACTTC.

This clonotype was seen repeatedly, ten times or more. V usage is TRBV4-1 and J usage is TRBJ2-3, with 11 bases identical to TRBD2. This CDR3 has 16 amino acids. Per germline, CDR1 MGHRA and CDR2 YSYEKL. The V gene end was trimmed by 3 bases and the J gene end by 5 bases; junction bases not matched to a gene: 7. The CDR3 here is CASSQARTSGQDTQYF. CDR3 coding DNA: TGCGCCAGCAGCCAGGCCCGGACTAGCGGGCAAGATACGCAGTATTTT.

This clonotype showed up many times. The chain joins TRBV12-3 or TRBV12-4 to TRBJ1-2; TRBD1 aligns across 7 bases. CDR3 size: 16 residues. V was pared by 2 bases and J by 0 bases, with 6 bases of the junction left unmatched. The CDR3 reads CASSLRQGQPNYGYTF. The CDR3 DNA follows: TGTGCCAGCAGTTTAAGGCAGGGACAGCCTAACTATGGCTACACCTTC.

The CDR3 region is CAISDPTGSYEQYF. CDR3 in DNA: TGTGCCATCAGTGACCCGACAGGTTCCTACGAGCAGTACTTC. The chain joins TRBV10-3 to TRBJ2-7, with D maybe TRBD1 (6 bases). Trimming pared 3 bases from V and 1 base from J, leaving 10 bases between. The V gene's germline CDR1 is ENHRY and CDR2 SYGVKD. The CDR3 is 14 amino acids.

This clonotype was seen ten or more times. The chain has TRBV20-1 and TRBJ2-1; D is unresolved. Germline assignment: CDR1 DFQATT and CDR2 SNEGSKA (reference sequence). Trimming removed 0 bases at V and 5 bases at J, with 11 bases between. The CDR3 sequence is 14 residues long. The CDR3 nucleotides read TGCAGTGCTAGAGAGATAGGCAGGAACAATGAGCAGTTCTTC. This translates into CSAREIGRNNEQFF.